The 25 T cell receptor beta chains reported below all come from one sample, sequenced in a study of beta chain features in type 1 diabetes. The whole isolated RNA underwent reverse transcription, so sequencing captured expressed TCRB transcripts. This table comes from immunoSEQ multiplex PCR, and its TCRdb copy is limited to in-frame clones, with some not included. The sample lists a few hundred thousand clones, 7.5% to 10% occurring once. Specimen: naive CD4+ T cells from blood. The receptors were sampled from a woman aged 18-29 years in good health.

The sample holds a few counts of this clone. The V and J genes are TRBV7-9 and TRBJ2-7; 11 bases are a match to TRBD2. This CDR3 comprises 15 residues. V was clipped by 2 bases and J by 6 bases; unmatched bases: 6. Germline loops: CDR1 SEHNR, CDR2 FQNEAQ (reference sequence). CDR3 nucleotides: TGTGCCAGCAGCTTATATACTAGCGGGAGAGGCGAGCAGTACTTC. This encodes CASSLYTSGRGEQYF.

This clone has more than one count but fewer than ten. This chain joins TRBV30 and TRBJ2-2; maybe TRBD1 (6 bases). Trimming removed 2 bases at V and 6 bases at J, with 10 bases between. Germline V lookup: CDR1 GTSNPN, CDR2 SVGIG (reference sequence). The length of the CDR3 is 13 residues. The CDR3 sequence is CAWSPYRAGELFF. CDR3 in DNA: TGTGCCTGGAGTCCCTACAGGGCCGGGGAGCTGTTTTTT.

This rearrangement joins TRBV5-1 to TRBJ1-1, with a tentative D call TRBD1 (6 bases). This CDR3 has 14 residues. With 2 bases removed from V and 1 base from J, the gap between germline ends came to 9 bases. The germline gives CDR1 SGHRS, CDR2 YFSETQ. CDR3: CASSFGQPNTEAFF. The CDR3 nucleotides read TGCGCCAGCAGCTTTGGACAGCCGAACACTGAAGCTTTCTTT.

The rearrangement joins TRBV27 to TRBJ1-1, with 9 bases fitting TRBD1. The junction had 3 bases not matched to a gene; V was cut back by 3 bases and J by 1 base. The CDR3 contains 15 residues. Germline CDR1 and CDR2: MNHEY and SMNVEV (reference sequence). The CDR3 DNA reads TGTGCCAGCAGTTTCCTGACAGGGGGGAACACTGAAGCTTTCTTT. It translates to CASSFLTGGNTEAFF.

J is TRBJ1-2 and V is TRBV5-6; TRBD1 is a possible D gene (6 bases). The CDR3 runs to 13 residues. The V end was cut by 4 bases, the J end by 3 bases, with 10 bases between. Germline V gene sequence: CDR1 SGHDT, CDR2 YYEEEE. The CDR3 reads CASSLTGDYGYTF. The CDR3 coding sequence is TGTGCCAGCAGCCTGACAGGTGACTATGGCTACACCTTC.

In its sample, this clone was seen many times. The chain combines TRBV7-9 with TRBJ2-7, with 11 bases lining up with TRBD1. CDR3 length: 17 amino acids. Germline CDR1 is SEHNR and CDR2 is FQNEAQ (reference sequence). The V gene end was trimmed by 5 bases and the J gene end by 5 bases; junction bases not matched to a gene: 14. The CDR3 loop is CASSPGVGQGAINEQYF. In nucleotides, the CDR3 is TGTGCCAGCAGCCCGGGGGTTGGACAGGGGGCGATTAACGAGCAGTACTTC. Looking up the rest from reference TRBV7-9 and TRBJ2-7 gives the full variable domain: DTGVSQNPRHKITKRGQNVTFRCDPISEHNRLYWYRQTLGQGPEFLTYFQNEAQLEKSRLLSDRFSAERPKGSFSTLEIQRTEQGDSAMYLCASSPGVGQGAINEQYFGPGTRLTVT.

The V gene is TRBV5-1, the J gene TRBJ2-6; D is perhaps TRBD2 (7 bases). Trimming left V 3 bases short and J 0 bases short, with 16 bases between. CDR1 SGHRS and CDR2 YFSETQ come from the germline V gene. CDR3 length equals 18 residues. The DNA for the CDR3 is TGCGCCAGCAGCTGGGGTGGGGGGGCTCCCTCTGGGGCCAACGTCCTGACTTTC. Translation: CASSWGGGAPSGANVLTF.

The table lists this clone with a few counts. The chain is built from TRBV30 and TRBJ1-4; D call uncertain. This CDR3 contains 14 residues. Germline CDR1 and CDR2: GTSNPN and SVGIG (reference sequence). V lost 5 bases and J lost 5, with 15 bases in between. The CDR3 protein is CAWGRRGRNEKLFF. DNA for the CDR3: TGTGCCTGGGGCCGGAGAGGGAGGAATGAAAAACTGTTTTTT.

The chain uses TRBV7-8 and TRBJ2-1, with TRBD2 identical over 8 bases. V lost 2 bases to trimming and J lost 2 bases; unmatched junction nucleotides: 5. The CDR3 runs 16 residues. In germline, CDR1 is SGHVS, CDR2 FQNEAQ. CDR3 nucleotides: TGTGCCAGCAGCTTATTAAGACTAGCGACCTACAATGAGCAGTTCTTC. It yields the protein CASSLLRLATYNEQFF.

This clone was counted a single time. The chain has TRBV19 and TRBJ2-1, with TRBD2 matching over 8 bases. This CDR3 contains 15 residues. J was trimmed by 6 bases and V by 6 bases; bases with no gene match: 10. Germline loops: CDR1 LNHDA, CDR2 SQIVND (reference sequence). This chain's CDR3 is CASRRSGSLSNEQFF. CDR3 in DNA: TGTGCCAGTAGAAGGAGCGGGAGTCTAAGCAATGAGCAGTTCTTC.

The V gene is TRBV7-8, the J gene TRBJ2-7; 9 bases align to TRBD2. This CDR3 has 16 residues. Per the germline V gene, CDR1 is SGHVS and CDR2 is FQNEAQ. Germline trimming cut 5 bases from V and 3 bases from J; bases unmatched to any gene: 11. The CDR3 DNA reads TGTGCCAGCAGCCCCCCGGGGAGCGGGAGGAGCTACGAGCAGTACTTC. Protein sequence: CASSPPGSGRSYEQYF.

This clone was detected a few times. Other DNA sequences from this sample encode an identical CDR3 as well. The CDR3, as DNA: TGCGCCAGCAGCTTGGGACTAGCGGGGTCTGAGACCCAGTACTTC. It yields the protein CASSLGLAGSETQYF. The chain combines TRBV5-1 with TRBJ2-5; 11 nucleotides match TRBD2. The V and J ends lost 0 bases and 5 bases, in that order; junction bases with no gene match: 3. CDR3 length equals 15 residues. The germline CDR1 and CDR2 sequences are SGHRS and YFSETQ.

This clone has more than one count but fewer than ten. V and J are TRBV7-3 and TRBJ1-6; no definite D call. The CDR3 has 14 amino acids. Trimming removed 3 bases from V and 10 bases from J, with 13 bases in between. CDR1 and CDR2 (germline): SGHTA, FQGTGA. The CDR3 reads CASSFDGVRSPLHF. The CDR3, as DNA: TGTGCCAGCAGCTTTGACGGGGTTCGGTCACCCCTCCACTTT.

The chain links TRBV7-8 to TRBJ1-5; 7 bases align to TRBD1. This CDR3 region has 15 residues. Germline lookup yields CDR1 SGHVS and CDR2 FQNEAQ. The J segment lost 0 bases and the V segment lost 3 bases, leaving 2 bases of the junction unmatched. Written as DNA, the CDR3 is TGTGCCAGCAGCTTGACAGGGCATAGCAATCAGCCCCAGCATTTT. Protein sequence: CASSLTGHSNQPQHF. The variable domain in full, with the rest retrieved from reference TRBV7-8 and TRBJ1-5, is GAGVSQSPRYKVAKRGQDVALRCDPISGHVSLFWYQQALGQGPEFLTYFQNEAQLDKSGLPSDRFFAERPEGSVSTLKIQRTQQEDSAVYLCASSLTGHSNQPQHFGDGTRLSIL.

A few counts support this clone. The chain employs TRBV30 and TRBJ1-1, with 7 bases that match TRBD1. Germline-derived CDR1 and CDR2 are GTSNPN and SVGIG (reference sequence). The trim removed 2 bases at V and 10 bases at J, leaving 16 bases unmatched. This CDR3 comprises 15 residues. The CDR3 reads CAWSHRQGPMKGAFF. The CDR3 nucleotides read TGTGCCTGGAGTCACAGACAGGGCCCGATGAAGGGAGCTTTCTTT. Supplemented by reference TRBV30 and TRBJ1-1, the full variable domain reads SQTIHQWPATLVQPVGSPLSLECTVEGTSNPNLYWYRQAAGRGLQLLFYSVGIGQISSEVPQNLSASRPQDRQFILSSKKLLLSDSGFYLCAWSHRQGPMKGAFFGQGTRLTVV.

This clone was observed a handful of times. The chain uses TRBV1 and TRBJ2-3; no DNA check was done on the table's D call, TRBD2. TRBV1 is listed as a pseudogene. The CDR3 has 13 amino acids. CDR3 DNA sequence: TGCACCAGCTTGGGAGGGACCCAAGATACGCAGTATTTT. Its protein is CTSLGGTQDTQYF.

This clone was recorded many times. This chain joins TRBV29-1 and TRBJ2-3; D gene uncertain. CDR1 and CDR2 (germline): SQVTM, ANQGSEA. With 1 base removed from V and 2 bases from J, the gap between germline ends came to 10 bases. This CDR3 has 14 residues. The CDR3 protein is CSVEALASTDTQYF. The CDR3 DNA is TGCAGCGTTGAAGCGTTGGCCTCCACAGATACGCAGTATTTT.

The V call is TRBV6-1, the J call TRBJ2-3; D is unclear. The germline V and J ends were trimmed by 4 bases and 0 bases, with 8 bases remaining between them. The CDR3 totals 14 residues. The germline gives CDR1 MNHNS, CDR2 SASEGT. The CDR3 sequence is CASSAPPSTDTQYF. In DNA form, the CDR3 reads TGTGCCAGCAGTGCCCCCCCTAGCACAGATACGCAGTATTTT.

This clone was seen more than once but under ten times. V gene TRBV19 combines with J gene TRBJ2-7; 13 bases map to TRBD2. Germline CDR1 is LNHDA and CDR2 is SQIVND (reference sequence). J was trimmed by 2 bases and V by 10 bases; bases with no gene match: 2. CDR3 length: 13 amino acids. The CDR3 spells CATGLAGAYEQYF. DNA of the CDR3: TGTGCCACTGGACTAGCGGGAGCCTACGAGCAGTACTTC. Filled out from reference TRBV19 and TRBJ2-7, the complete variable domain reads DGGITQSPKYLFRKEGQNVTLSCEQNLNHDAMYWYRQDPGQGLRLIYYSQIVNDFQKGDIAEGYSVSREKKESFPLTVTSAQKNPTAFYLCATGLAGAYEQYFGPGTRLTVT.

This clone has a handful of counts. The rearrangement uses TRBV18 and TRBJ1-1; the match to TRBD1 covers 7 bases. The V gene end was trimmed by 2 bases and the J gene end by 4 bases; junction bases not matched to a gene: 13. The CDR3 spans 17 residues. Germline loops: CDR1 KGHSH, CDR2 LQKENI. The CDR3 DNA reads as TGTGCCAGCTCACCAGTCACGAGCGGGCAGGGGGGCACTGAAGCTTTCTTT. As protein: CASSPVTSGQGGTEAFF. Combining the CDR3 with reference TRBV18 and TRBJ1-1 gives the whole variable domain NAGVMQNPRHLVRRRGQEARLRCSPMKGHSHVYWYRQLPEEGLKFMVYLQKENIIDESGMPKERFSAEFPKEGPSILRIQQVVRGDSAAYFCASSPVTSGQGGTEAFFGQGTRLTVV.

At least ten counts were recorded for this clone. The V gene is TRBV10-3, the J gene TRBJ2-6; no clear D. The V end lost 7 bases, the J end lost 0 bases, and 10 bases lay between the germline ends. CDR3 length: 15 amino acids. Germline-derived CDR1 and CDR2 are ENHRY and SYGVKD. The DNA of the CDR3 is TGTGCCATCAACGGCGGAACCTCTGGGGCCAACGTCCTGACTTTC. It encodes CAINGGTSGANVLTF.

This clone was seen a handful of times. This sequence joins TRBV18 and TRBJ1-2; 7 bases agree with TRBD1. The germline gives CDR1 KGHSH, CDR2 LQKENI. The CDR3 covers 17 residues. V lost 4 bases, J lost 4 bases, and 15 bases stayed unmatched. The CDR3 nucleotides read TGTGCCAGCTCACGAGGGGGCCCGGGACGGATGGGCTATGGCTACACCTTC. Its translation: CASSRGGPGRMGYGYTF.

The chain is built from TRBV6-1 and TRBJ2-7, with no clear D. V lost 1 base and J 5 bases, leaving 6 bases between the germline ends. Germline V gene data show CDR1 as MNHNS and CDR2 as SASEGT. CDR3 length equals 12 residues. The CDR3 nucleotides are TGTGCCAGCAGTGAAGTAGGAGACGAGCAGTACTTC. It encodes CASSEVGDEQYF.

The V and J genes are TRBV5-4 and TRBJ1-5, with 7 nucleotides matching TRBD1. CDR1 and CDR2 from the germline V gene are SGHNT and YYREEE (reference sequence). The CDR3 loop spans 15 amino acids. V was clipped by 1 base and J by 1 base; unmatched bases: 2. CDR3 in DNA: TGTGCCAGCAGCTTGAAGGGGGCGAGCAATCAGCCCCAGCATTTT. Residues: CASSLKGASNQPQHF.

The chain employs TRBV25-1 and TRBJ2-1, with D uncertain. Trimming took 7 bases from V and 9 from J, leaving 13 bases between them. CDR3 length: 12 residues. The germline CDR1 and CDR2 sequences are MGHDK and SYGVNS. The CDR3 nucleotides read TGTGCCAGCAATGGTCCACCGGGTGAGCAGTTCTTC. It specifies CASNGPPGEQFF.